The next 29 T cell receptor beta chains were all read from a single sample in a study of graft-versus-host responses after intestinal transplantation. The antigens these receptors bind are not known. Clones were sequenced by immunoSEQ multiplex PCR, and TCRdb holds only the in-frame ones, with some missing. The data hold approximately 90,000 clones, with 82% observed a single time. Sample: unstimulated CD4+ T cells sorted from spleen or lymph node cells, taken before intestinal transplant. All receptors derive from a human donor who received an intestinal transplant.

This clone was observed once. This sequence joins TRBV7-9 and TRBJ2-6, with D perhaps matching TRBD2 (6 bases). This CDR3 spans 13 amino acids. Trimming took 8 bases from V and 3 from J, leaving 8 bases between them. Looked up from germline, CDR1 is SEHNR and CDR2 is FQNEAQ (reference sequence). The CDR3 DNA sequence: TGTGCCAGCGGGGGGTATGGGGCCAACGTCCTGACTTTC. Translating it yields CASGGYGANVLTF.

The genes are TRBV9 and TRBJ1-1; tentatively, D is TRBD1 (5 bases). Germline V gives CDR1 SGDLS, CDR2 YYNGEE. This CDR3 spans 14 amino acids. The ends were cut back, 6 bases at V and 4 bases at J, with 16 bases in the middle. The CDR3 DNA sequence: TGTGCCAGCAACCCGAATCAGGGTTTCACTGAAGCTTTCTTT. It yields the protein CASNPNQGFTEAFF.

The chain is built from TRBV5-1 and TRBJ2-6; unclear D gene. Trimming pared 4 bases from V and 0 bases from J, leaving 5 bases between. This CDR3 has 14 residues. The germline V gene has CDR1 SGHRS and CDR2 YFSETQ. In DNA form, the CDR3 reads TGCGCCAGCAGCCTAAGCTCTGGGGCCAACGTCCTGACTTTC. As protein: CASSLSSGANVLTF.

This clone was detected a few times. CDR3 DNA: TGTGCCTGGAAGAACAGGGGACAAGCTACGAAGCAGTACTTC. It yields the protein CAWKNRGQATKQYF. The chain joins TRBV30 to TRBJ2-7; 7 bases match TRBD1. Looked up from germline, CDR1 is GTSNPN and CDR2 is SVGIG (reference sequence). Losses at the gene ends were 4 bases for V and 8 bases for J; bases not matched to a gene: 14. The CDR3 spans 14 residues.

This sequence joins TRBV11-2 and TRBJ1-4; TRBD1 matches at 9 bases. V gave up 5 bases and J gave up 7 bases; unmatched junction bases: 5. The V gene's germline CDR1 is SGHAT and CDR2 FQNNGV. CDR3 length: 14 residues. For the CDR3, the DNA is TGTGCCAGCAGCGTGGGACAGGGCGCTGAAAAACTGTTTTTT. Protein: CASSVGQGAEKLFF. Full variable domain (outside the CDR3, taken from reference TRBV11-2 and TRBJ1-4): EAGVAQSPRYKIIEKRQSVAFWCNPISGHATLYWYQQILGQGPKLLIQFQNNGVVDDSQLPKDRFSAERLKGVDSTLKIQPAKLEDSAVYLCASSVGQGAEKLFFGSGTQLSVL.

The chain joins TRBV5-1 to TRBJ2-7; 7 bases match TRBD2. The CDR3 loop spans 14 amino acids. Trimming at V came to 1 base and at J to 5 bases, leaving 6 bases not matched to a gene. The V gene's germline CDR1 is SGHRS and CDR2 YFSETQ. The chain's CDR3 is CASSLSGAGNEQYF. CDR3 sequence (DNA): TGCGCCAGCAGCTTGAGCGGGGCGGGGAACGAGCAGTACTTC.

This clone occurred once. The CDR3 DNA reads TGCGCCAGCAGTGAGCCCATAAGCCCAGATACGCAGTATTTT. Translation: CASSEPISPDTQYF. The gene calls are TRBV10-1 and TRBJ2-3; no firm D call. Germline CDR1 WNHNN, CDR2 SYGVQD (reference sequence). This CDR3 has 14 residues. V lost 2 bases, J lost 4 bases, and 10 bases lay in between.

The V and J genes are TRBV15 and TRBJ1-2, with a possible D match to TRBD1 (5 bases). This CDR3 is 18 amino acids long. V lost 1 base and J lost 2, with 20 bases in between. Germline loops: CDR1 LNHNV, CDR2 YYDKDF (reference sequence). For the CDR3, the DNA is TGTGCCACCAGCAGAGGGGGGGGAAAAGGCACGAAGAACTATGGCTACACCTTC. It translates to CATSRGGGKGTKNYGYTF.

V gene TRBV7-2 combines with J gene TRBJ1-6; maybe TRBD1 (5 bases). V was cut by 4 bases and J by 9 bases, with 19 bases left in between. CDR1 is SGHTA and CDR2 is FQGNSA in the germline V gene. This CDR3 is 16 amino acids long. The CDR3: CASSSAGGGMLSPLHF. CDR3 in DNA: TGTGCCAGCAGCTCGGCGGGTGGGGGGATGCTTTCACCCCTCCACTTT.

The CDR3 bases are TGTGCCAGTAGTTCCGGACAGGGTACCGAGCAGTACTTC. Translated, it gives CASSSGQGTEQYF. The chain is built from TRBV19 and TRBJ2-7, with TRBD1 identical over 8 bases. Germline V lookup: CDR1 LNHDA, CDR2 SQIVND (reference sequence). CDR3 length equals 13 residues. Losses at the gene ends were 5 bases for V and 6 bases for J; bases not matched to a gene: 6.

This chain links TRBV2 with TRBJ2-5, with 7 bases fitting TRBD1. Germline V gene sequence: CDR1 SNHLY, CDR2 FYNNEI. The CDR3 totals 14 residues. V was clipped by 3 bases and J by 2 bases; unmatched bases: 3. CDR3 region: CASSEETGQETQYF. CDR3 bases: TGTGCCAGCAGTGAGGAGACAGGGCAAGAGACCCAGTACTTC.

This chain links TRBV7-9 with TRBJ2-3; 8 nucleotides align to TRBD2. Germline-derived CDR1 and CDR2 are SEHNR and FQNEAQ (reference sequence). CDR3 length equals 19 residues. The junction had 16 bases not matched to a gene; V was cut back by 4 bases and J by 1 base. CDR3: CASSSRVAGHLYGTDTQYF. In DNA form, the CDR3 reads TGTGCCAGCAGCTCGAGGGTAGCGGGACACCTATACGGCACAGATACGCAGTATTTT.

V usage is TRBV4-1 and J usage is TRBJ2-7; 13 positions match TRBD2. Germline-derived CDR1 and CDR2 are MGHRA and YSYEKL. This CDR3 is built from 15 residues. V lost 5 bases to trimming and J lost 4 bases; unmatched junction nucleotides: 5. The DNA of the CDR3 is TGCGCCAGCAGCTTCGGACTAGCGGGAGTATACGAGCAGTACTTC. Translated: CASSFGLAGVYEQYF.

The chain employs TRBV6-4 and TRBJ2-7; D unclear. CDR1 is MRHNA and CDR2 is SNTAGT in the germline V gene. V was trimmed by 8 bases and J by 3 bases, leaving 8 bases between them. The CDR3 is 11 residues long. For the CDR3, the DNA is TGTGCCAGCGGGCGCCGCTACGAGCAGTACTTC. It yields the protein CASGRRYEQYF.

The V call is TRBV28, the J call TRBJ1-5, with unresolved D. The germline V and J ends were trimmed by 3 bases and 6 bases, with 3 bases remaining between them. Germline V gives CDR1 MDHEN, CDR2 SYDVKM. The CDR3 spans 11 residues. Written as DNA, the CDR3 is TGTGCCAGCAGTTTTAGTCAGCCCCAGCATTTT. Translating it yields CASSFSQPQHF.

The chain uses TRBV19 and TRBJ2-1, with 7 positions matching TRBD2. The ends lost 3 bases at V and 2 bases at J; junction bases unmatched: 4. The CDR3 extends over 15 amino acids. Germline V gene lookup returns CDR1 LNHDA and CDR2 SQIVND (reference sequence). CDR3 nucleotide sequence: TGTGCCAGTAGTATGAACGGGGGGACCTACAATGAGCAGTTCTTC. This encodes CASSMNGGTYNEQFF.

A remark on this clone: Other DNA sequences in the sample encode the same CDR3. The chain employs TRBV2 and TRBJ2-7; TRBD2 agrees at 11 bases. Per the germline V gene, CDR1 is SNHLY and CDR2 is FYNNEI. The CDR3 totals 14 residues. V lost 7 bases to trimming and J lost 7 bases; unmatched junction nucleotides: 9. The CDR3 loop reads CASKMGLAEPEQYF. CDR3 bases: TGTGCCAGCAAGATGGGACTAGCGGAGCCAGAGCAGTACTTC.

This rearrangement joins TRBV2 to TRBJ2-7, with D perhaps matching TRBD2 (5 bases). V was shortened by 7 bases and J by 7 bases, with 17 bases between the two germline ends. Germline lookup yields CDR1 SNHLY and CDR2 FYNNEI. This CDR3 contains 13 residues. In nucleotides, the CDR3 is TGTGCCAGCACCCGGACCCACGGAGGAGAGCAGTACTTC. This gives the protein CASTRTHGGEQYF.

The chain links TRBV9 to TRBJ1-4; D is uncertain. CDR3 length: 14 residues. Trimming shortened V by 5 bases and J by 8 bases, and 16 bases separated the two germline ends. Germline values: CDR1 SGDLS, CDR2 YYNGEE. CDR3 in amino acids: CASSSSSRQEKLFF. The CDR3 DNA is TGTGCCAGCAGTTCTAGTTCCCGGCAGGAAAAACTGTTTTTT.

V usage is TRBV6-5 and J usage is TRBJ1-2, with 9 bases matching TRBD1. This CDR3 has 13 residues. Germline CDR1 reads MNHEY; CDR2 reads SVGAGI. V shed 7 bases, J shed 8 bases, and the junction held 8 bases outside the gene matches. CDR3 coding DNA: TGTGCCAGCACCATGGGACAGGGAGGAGGCTACACCTTC. This gives the protein CASTMGQGGGYTF.

This sequence joins TRBV29-1 and TRBJ2-5; 9 positions match TRBD2. This CDR3 is 16 amino acids long. V gave up 3 bases and J gave up 2 bases; unmatched junction bases: 10. Germline V gives CDR1 SQVTM, CDR2 ANQGSEA. The CDR3 DNA reads TGCAGCGTTGACTTCCGGGCGACTAGCGGACAAGAGACCCAGTACTTC. Protein: CSVDFRATSGQETQYF.

The chain recombines TRBV28 with TRBJ2-3; 8 nucleotides agree with TRBD1. The germline gives CDR1 MDHEN, CDR2 SYDVKM. V shed 2 bases, J shed 2 bases, and the junction held 6 bases outside the gene matches. This CDR3 region has 16 residues. The DNA of the CDR3 is TGTGCCAGCAGTTTAACCCCGGGACAGGCCACAGATACGCAGTATTTT. This sequence encodes CASSLTPGQATDTQYF.

The chain couples TRBV2 to TRBJ1-5; D is undetermined. Trimming pared 5 bases from V and 4 bases from J, leaving 15 bases between. This CDR3 is built from 15 residues. Germline values: CDR1 SNHLY, CDR2 FYNNEI. CDR3 DNA sequence: TGTGCCAGCAGTTTAGATTGGAGGTCTAATCAGCCCCAGCATTTT. Its translation is CASSLDWRSNQPQHF.

This chain uses TRBV5-1 with TRBJ2-3; no firm D call. The germline V gene encodes CDR1 SGHRS and CDR2 YFSETQ. V lost 4 bases, J lost 0 bases, and 6 bases lay in between. This CDR3 is 13 amino acids long. CDR3 nucleotides: TGCGCCAGCAGCCTGTCTAGCACAGATACGCAGTATTTT. Protein sequence: CASSLSSTDTQYF. The full variable domain, rest sourced from reference TRBV5-1 and TRBJ2-3, is KAGVTQTPRYLIKTRGQQVTLSCSPISGHRSVSWYQQTPGQGLQFLFEYFSETQRNKGNFPGRFSGRQFSNSRSEMNVSTLELGDSALYLCASSLSSTDTQYFGPGTRLTVL.

V is TRBV28 and J is TRBJ2-1; 12 bases are a match to TRBD2. The V and J ends lost 3 bases and 6 bases, in that order; junction bases with no gene match: 9. The germline V gene encodes CDR1 MDHEN and CDR2 SYDVKM. The CDR3 sequence is 17 residues long. The CDR3 DNA follows: TGTGCCAGCAGTTTTTACTCACTAGCGGGGGGAGGCAATGAGCAGTTCTTC. Translated, it gives CASSFYSLAGGGNEQFF.

This clone appeared a few times. This chain connects TRBV11-2 to TRBJ2-1; TRBD2 is a possible D gene (5 bases). Germline loops: CDR1 SGHAT, CDR2 FQNNGV. Trimming cost V 0 bases and J 9 bases, with 18 bases left between them. The CDR3 extends over 16 amino acids. The CDR3 is CASSLDSSVGGGEQFF. The CDR3 nucleotides are TGTGCCAGCAGCTTAGATTCGTCGGTAGGAGGCGGTGAGCAGTTCTTC.

This sequence joins TRBV6-5 and TRBJ1-3; D is uncertain. This CDR3 is 11 amino acids long. Trimming stripped 4 bases from V and 9 bases from J, with 7 bases between. From germline, CDR1 is MNHEY and CDR2 SVGAGI. The CDR3: CASSFGGTIYF. The CDR3 nucleotides are TGTGCCAGCAGTTTCGGAGGCACCATATATTTT.

CDR3 amino acids: CASRIGQYGTIYF. The CDR3 nucleotides are TGTGCCAGCAGGATCGGACAGTATGGCACCATATATTTT. This chain connects TRBV25-1 to TRBJ1-3; maybe TRBD1 (6 bases). The V gene lost 6 bases and the J gene lost 9 bases, with 15 bases spanning the gap. This CDR3 has 13 residues. Germline assignment: CDR1 MGHDK and CDR2 SYGVNS.

The chain employs TRBV27 and TRBJ1-1, with TRBD1 matching over 8 bases. This CDR3 comprises 15 residues. Germline V gene lookup returns CDR1 MNHEY and CDR2 SMNVEV (reference sequence). Trimming cost V 3 bases and J 5 bases; bases outside gene matches: 8. This CDR3 reads CASSFSGTGWTEAFF. CDR3 coding DNA: TGTGCCAGCAGTTTCTCCGGGACAGGATGGACTGAAGCTTTCTTT.